A selection of T cell receptor beta chains follows, all from one sample in a study of blood T cell repertoires in COVID-19. The data were produced by immunoSEQ multiplex PCR, yet TCRdb's version contains in-frame clones alone and is incomplete. The sample holds some 140,000 clones, roughly four fifths seen once. The specimen was PBMCs or T cells enriched from blood (not recorded which). These receptors all stem from a man younger than 45 who had recovered from COVID-19. CDR3s include the opening cysteine and the closing phenylalanine or tryptophan. D genes are given only for firm matches. Clone size is stated in some rows and not others, as once, few, many or a class when expanded.

v_call	clone_size	d_call	j_call	cdr3_aa	cdr3_nt
TRBV13	.	TRBD2	TRBJ2-1	CASSSWTSGSRYNEQFF	TGTGCCAGCAGCTCCTGGACTAGCGGGAGTCGCTACAATGAGCAGTTCTTC
TRBV6-6	.	TRBD1	TRBJ2-7	CASSTPPGTGAYEQYF	TGTGCCAGCAGCACCCCCCCCGGGACAGGGGCCTACGAGCAGTACTTC
TRBV3-1/TRBV3-2	.	TRBD1	TRBJ1-6	CASSRRPGQGISPLHF	TGTGCCAGCAGCCGCCGTCCGGGACAGGGGATTTCACCCCTCCACTTT
TRBV7-9	few	TRBD1	TRBJ2-2	CASSNGTANTGELFF	TGTGCCAGCAGTAATGGGACAGCGAACACCGGGGAGCTGTTTTTT
TRBV7-9	.	.	TRBJ1-1	CASSLDGLMNTEAFF	TGTGCCAGCAGCTTAGATGGACTTATGAACACTGAAGCTTTCTTT
TRBV20-1	.	.	TRBJ2-3	CSASGTDTQYF	TGCAGTGCTTCGGGAACAGATACGCAGTATTTT
TRBV3-1/TRBV3-2	.	.	TRBJ1-2	CASSQDWRNYGYTF	TGTGCCAGCAGCCAAGACTGGAGGAACTATGGCTACACCTTC
TRBV2	once	.	TRBJ1-6	CASSEGGGQHNSPLHF	TGTGCCAGCAGTGAAGGGGGGGGGCAACATAATTCACCCCTCCACTTT
TRBV19	.	TRBD2	TRBJ2-5	CASSILPLAGIETQYF	TGTGCCAGTAGTATCCTCCCGCTAGCGGGAATAGAGACCCAGTACTTC
TRBV3-1/TRBV3-2	.	.	TRBJ2-1	CASSQGNGGYNEQFF	TGTGCCAGCAGCCAAGGGAACGGGGGCTACAATGAGCAGTTCTTC
TRBV28	once	TRBD2	TRBJ2-3	CASRGTSGKPDTQYF	TGTGCCAGCAGGGGGACTAGCGGGAAGCCAGATACGCAGTATTTT
TRBV12-3/TRBV12-4	.	TRBD1	TRBJ1-1	CASSTGGTEAFF	TGTGCCAGCAGCACAGGGGGCACTGAAGCTTTCTTT
TRBV2	.	TRBD1	TRBJ1-4	CASSGDRRNEKLFF	TGTGCCAGCAGTGGGGACAGGAGGAATGAAAAACTGTTTTTT
TRBV6-1	.	.	TRBJ2-1	CASSDQRGRDEQFF	TGTGCCAGCAGTGACCAAAGGGGTAGGGATGAGCAGTTCTTC
TRBV3-1/TRBV3-2	.	.	TRBJ2-1	CASSQGGRSSYNEQFF	TGTGCCAGCAGCCAAGGGGGGAGGAGCTCCTACAATGAGCAGTTCTTC
TRBV27	.	TRBD2	TRBJ2-3	CASNLSGGSTDTQYF	TGTGCCAGCAATCTGAGCGGGGGGAGCACAGATACGCAGTATTTT
TRBV5-6	once	.	TRBJ1-5	CASSLEGRPHQPQHF	TGTGCCAGCAGCTTGGAGGGGCGTCCCCATCAGCCCCAGCATTTT
TRBV28	.	.	TRBJ1-2	CASRHRTAIDGYTF	TGTGCCAGCAGACACCGGACAGCTATAGATGGCTACACCTTC
TRBV6-1	.	.	TRBJ1-3	CASSEAHRSSGNTIYF	TGTGCCAGCAGTGAAGCCCACCGGAGCTCTGGAAACACCATATATTTT
TRBV5-1	once	TRBD1	TRBJ2-5	CASSSGTGGETQYF	TGCGCCAGCAGCTCCGGGACAGGAGGGGAGACCCAGTACTTC
TRBV5-7	few	.	TRBJ2-2	CASSFPQNTGELFF	TGTGCCAGCAGCTTTCCACAAAACACCGGGGAGCTGTTTTTT
TRBV28	.	.	TRBJ2-5	CASSSGGQETQYF	TGTGCCAGCAGTTCCGGGGGCCAAGAGACCCAGTACTTC
TRBV10-3	.	TRBD2	TRBJ2-7	CAISENDPWGPGLAGEGWDEQYF	TGTGCCATCAGTGAGAATGACCCCTGGGGACCGGGACTAGCGGGAGAAGGGTGGGACGAGCAGTACTTC
TRBV4-2	.	TRBD2	TRBJ2-3	CASSQGSASGGADTQYF	TGTGCCAGCAGCCAAGGATCAGCTAGCGGGGGGGCAGATACGCAGTATTTT
TRBV30	.	TRBD1	TRBJ1-1	CAWSDPTGGVGEAFF	TGTGCCTGGAGTGACCCTACAGGGGGCGTGGGTGAAGCTTTCTTT
TRBV5-1	.	TRBD1	TRBJ1-5	CASRPTRDRGYQPQHF	TGCGCCAGCAGACCGACTCGTGACAGGGGGTATCAGCCCCAGCATTTT
TRBV7-9	.	.	TRBJ1-5	CASLQRGPQPQHF	TGTGCCAGCCTCCAGCGGGGTCCTCAGCCCCAGCATTTT
TRBV9	.	.	TRBJ2-3	CASSVGGRDTDTQYF	TGTGCCAGCAGCGTCGGGGGGCGGGACACAGATACGCAGTATTTT
TRBV2	.	.	TRBJ1-4	CASSEEGENEKLFF	TGTGCCAGCAGTGAAGAGGGGGAGAATGAAAAACTGTTTTTT
TRBV29-1	.	TRBD2	TRBJ2-1	CSVTGTNRRDEQFF	TGCAGCGTCACCGGGACTAACCGTCGGGATGAGCAGTTCTTC
TRBV2	.	TRBD1	TRBJ1-2	CASRPRQGLSYGYTF	TGTGCCAGCAGACCCAGACAGGGTCTGTCGTATGGCTACACCTTC
TRBV9	once	TRBD1	TRBJ1-4	CASSVEGTGLEKLFF	TGTGCCAGCAGCGTAGAGGGGACAGGGCTCGAAAAACTGTTTTTT
TRBV27	.	TRBD2	TRBJ2-3	CASSPPAGVVDTQYF	TGTGCCAGCAGTCCACCAGCGGGAGTGGTAGATACGCAGTATTTT
TRBV2	.	.	TRBJ1-1	CASSEAWSTEAFF	TGTGCCAGCAGTGAAGCATGGAGCACTGAAGCTTTCTTT
TRBV6-1	.	.	TRBJ2-3	CASSEPRGADTQYF	TGTGCCAGCAGTGAACCCAGGGGGGCAGATACGCAGTATTTT
TRBV5-1	.	TRBD2	TRBJ2-3	CASSRLSSGVTDTQYF	TGCGCCAGCAGCCGGCTGTCGAGCGGGGTAACAGATACGCAGTATTTT
TRBV11-3	once	.	TRBJ2-1	CASSPGMNEQFF	TGTGCCAGCAGCCCCGGGATGAATGAGCAGTTCTTC
TRBV19	.	TRBD1	TRBJ1-1	CASSARTGMNTEAFF	TGTGCCAGTAGTGCCCGGACAGGAATGAACACTGAAGCTTTCTTT
TRBV5-5	.	.	TRBJ2-7	CASSNRTSGYEQYF	TGTGCCAGCAGCAACCGGACCAGCGGGTACGAGCAGTACTTC
TRBV6-1	.	TRBD1	TRBJ1-2	CASSDGQGVLVNYGYTF	TGTGCCAGCAGTGACGGACAGGGCGTGCTAGTTAACTATGGCTACACCTTC
TRBV9	.	TRBD1	TRBJ1-3	CASSVEGAHGNTIYF	TGTGCCAGCAGCGTAGAGGGGGCGCATGGAAACACCATATATTTT
TRBV29-1	.	TRBD1	TRBJ1-1	CSVRTGGNTEAFF	TGCAGCGTGAGGACAGGGGGGAACACTGAAGCTTTCTTT
TRBV19	.	TRBD1	TRBJ2-7	CASSASTGGVGARTYEQYF	TGTGCCAGTAGTGCTTCGACAGGGGGCGTTGGGGCCCGCACGTACGAGCAGTACTTC
TRBV19	.	TRBD1	TRBJ1-1	CASSLTGYAEAFF	TGTGCCAGTAGTTTGACAGGGTACGCTGAAGCTTTCTTT
TRBV2	.	TRBD1	TRBJ2-2	CASIGQGYRAGELFF	TGTGCCAGCATAGGACAGGGTTACAGGGCCGGGGAGCTGTTTTTT
TRBV25-1	.	TRBD2	TRBJ2-3	CASSVGTSGTLSTDTQYF	TGTGCCAGCAGTGTCGGGACTAGCGGGACACTTTCCACAGATACGCAGTATTTT
TRBV11-2	.	.	TRBJ2-2	CASSLDRYRARDTGELFF	TGTGCCAGCAGCTTAGATCGATACAGGGCGCGAGACACCGGGGAGCTGTTTTTT
TRBV6-4	.	TRBD2	TRBJ2-3	CASSDQPSGGSDTQYF	TGTGCCAGCAGTGACCAACCTAGCGGGGGGTCAGATACGCAGTATTTT
TRBV9	.	.	TRBJ1-2	CASSVSGGRLDGYTF	TGTGCCAGCAGCGTATCCGGGGGGCGTTTGGATGGCTACACCTTC
TRBV9	.	.	TRBJ2-7	CASSVARDSLEQYF	TGTGCCAGCAGCGTAGCTCGGGACTCCCTCGAGCAGTACTTC
TRBV7-9	.	.	TRBJ1-1	CASSLRPGNTEAFF	TGTGCCAGCAGCTTAAGGCCGGGGAACACTGAAGCTTTCTTT
TRBV7-9	.	.	TRBJ2-7	CASSSTGRGAFEQYF	TGTGCCAGCAGCTCCACGGGCCGGGGGGCTTTCGAGCAGTACTTC
TRBV5-5	.	.	TRBJ1-2	CASSLYGGDGYTF	TGTGCCAGCAGCTTGTATGGCGGGGATGGCTACACCTTC
TRBV7-2	.	.	TRBJ1-6	CASSFETINSPLHF	TGTGCCAGCAGCTTCGAGACAATCAATTCACCCCTCCACTTT
TRBV4-1	.	TRBD1	TRBJ1-4	CASSFTTGGVSTNEKLFF	TGCGCCAGCAGCTTCACTACAGGGGGAGTGAGCACTAATGAAAAACTGTTTTTT
TRBV5-4	.	TRBD2	TRBJ2-5	CASSLGGTSGIRETQYF	TGTGCCAGCAGCTTGGGGGGGACTAGCGGGATTAGGGAGACCCAGTACTTC
TRBV30	few	TRBD2	TRBJ2-3	CAWKVAGGGDTQYF	TGTGCCTGGAAGGTAGCGGGAGGAGGAGATACGCAGTATTTT
TRBV5-1	.	.	TRBJ1-1	CASSPLQGNTEAFF	TGCGCCAGCAGCCCCTTACAGGGGAACACTGAAGCTTTCTTT
TRBV20-1	.	.	TRBJ2-7	CSVGGPREQYF	TGCAGTGTCGGAGGGCCGCGCGAGCAGTACTTC
TRBV30	.	.	TRBJ2-7	CAWSVRGGPTGHGQYF	TGTGCCTGGAGTGTGAGAGGTGGACCTACCGGACATGGGCAGTACTTC